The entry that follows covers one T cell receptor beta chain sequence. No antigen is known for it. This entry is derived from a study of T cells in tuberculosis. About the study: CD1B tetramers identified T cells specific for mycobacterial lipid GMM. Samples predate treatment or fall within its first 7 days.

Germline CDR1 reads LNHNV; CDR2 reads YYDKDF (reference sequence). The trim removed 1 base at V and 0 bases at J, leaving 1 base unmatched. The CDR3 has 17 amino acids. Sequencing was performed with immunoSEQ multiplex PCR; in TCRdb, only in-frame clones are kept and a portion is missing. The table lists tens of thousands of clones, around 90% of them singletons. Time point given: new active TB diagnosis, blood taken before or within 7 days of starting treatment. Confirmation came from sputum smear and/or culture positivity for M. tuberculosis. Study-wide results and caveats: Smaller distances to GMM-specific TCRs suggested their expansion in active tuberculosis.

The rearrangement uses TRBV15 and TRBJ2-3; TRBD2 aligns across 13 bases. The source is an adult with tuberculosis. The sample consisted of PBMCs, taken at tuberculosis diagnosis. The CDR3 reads CATSRGGLAGSTDTQYF. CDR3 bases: TGTGCCACCAGCAGAGGGGGACTAGCGGGGAGCACAGATACGCAGTATTTT.